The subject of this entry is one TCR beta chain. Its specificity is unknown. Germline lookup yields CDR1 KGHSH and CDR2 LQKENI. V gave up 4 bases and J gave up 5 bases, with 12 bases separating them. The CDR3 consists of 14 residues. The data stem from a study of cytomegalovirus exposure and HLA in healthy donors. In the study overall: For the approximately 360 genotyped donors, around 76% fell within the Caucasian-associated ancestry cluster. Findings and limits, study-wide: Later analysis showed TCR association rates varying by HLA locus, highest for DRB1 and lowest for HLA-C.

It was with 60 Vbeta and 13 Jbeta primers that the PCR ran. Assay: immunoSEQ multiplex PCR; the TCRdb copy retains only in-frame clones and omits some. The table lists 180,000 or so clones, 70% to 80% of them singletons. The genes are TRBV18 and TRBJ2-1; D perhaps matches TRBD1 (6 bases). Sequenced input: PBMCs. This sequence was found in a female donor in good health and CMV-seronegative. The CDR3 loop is CASSLGRQDNEQFF. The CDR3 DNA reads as TGTGCCAGCTCACTGGGGAGACAGGACAATGAGCAGTTCTTC.